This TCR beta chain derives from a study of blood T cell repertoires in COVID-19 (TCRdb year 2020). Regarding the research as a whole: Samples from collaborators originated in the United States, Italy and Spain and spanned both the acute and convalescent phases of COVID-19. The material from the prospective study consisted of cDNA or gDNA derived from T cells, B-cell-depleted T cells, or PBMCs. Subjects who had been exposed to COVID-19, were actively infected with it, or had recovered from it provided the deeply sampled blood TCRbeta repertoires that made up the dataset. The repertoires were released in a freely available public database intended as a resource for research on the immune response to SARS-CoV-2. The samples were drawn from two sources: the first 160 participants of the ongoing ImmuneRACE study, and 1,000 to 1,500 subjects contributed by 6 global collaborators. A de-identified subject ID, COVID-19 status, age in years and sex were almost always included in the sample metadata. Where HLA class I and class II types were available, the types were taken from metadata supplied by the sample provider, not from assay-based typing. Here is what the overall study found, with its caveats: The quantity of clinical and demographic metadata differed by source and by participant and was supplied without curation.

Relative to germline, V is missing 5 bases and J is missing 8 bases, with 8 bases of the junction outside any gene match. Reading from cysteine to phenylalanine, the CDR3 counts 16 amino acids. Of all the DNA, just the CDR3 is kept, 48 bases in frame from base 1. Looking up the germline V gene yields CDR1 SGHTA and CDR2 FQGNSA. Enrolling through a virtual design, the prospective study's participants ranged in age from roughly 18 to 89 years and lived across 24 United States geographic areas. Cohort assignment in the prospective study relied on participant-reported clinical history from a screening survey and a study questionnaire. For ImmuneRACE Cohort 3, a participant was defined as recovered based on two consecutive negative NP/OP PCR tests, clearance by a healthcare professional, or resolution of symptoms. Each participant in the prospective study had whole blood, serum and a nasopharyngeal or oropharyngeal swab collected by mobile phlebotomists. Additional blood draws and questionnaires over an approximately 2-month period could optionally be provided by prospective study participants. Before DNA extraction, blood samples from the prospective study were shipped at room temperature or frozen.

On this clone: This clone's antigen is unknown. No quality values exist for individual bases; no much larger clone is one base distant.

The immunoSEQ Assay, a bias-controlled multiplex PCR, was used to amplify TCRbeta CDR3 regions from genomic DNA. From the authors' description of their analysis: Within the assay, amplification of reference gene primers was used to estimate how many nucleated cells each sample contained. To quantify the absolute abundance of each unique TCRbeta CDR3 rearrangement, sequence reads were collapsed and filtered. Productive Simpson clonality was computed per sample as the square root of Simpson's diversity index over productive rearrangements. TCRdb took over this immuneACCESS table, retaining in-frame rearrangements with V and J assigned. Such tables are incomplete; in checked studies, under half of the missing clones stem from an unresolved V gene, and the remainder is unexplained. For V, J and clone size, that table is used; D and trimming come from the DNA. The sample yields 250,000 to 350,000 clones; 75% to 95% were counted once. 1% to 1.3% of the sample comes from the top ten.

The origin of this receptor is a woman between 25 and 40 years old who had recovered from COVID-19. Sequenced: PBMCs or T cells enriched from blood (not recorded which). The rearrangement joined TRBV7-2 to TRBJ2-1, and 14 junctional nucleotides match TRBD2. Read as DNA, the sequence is TGTGCCAGCAGCCACTTTGGGACTAGCGGGAGCGATGAGCAGTTCTTC. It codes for CASSHFGTSGSDEQFF.